The 6 T cell receptor beta chains below all came from one sample that was sequenced in a study of blood T cell repertoires in COVID-19. Clones were sequenced by immunoSEQ multiplex PCR, and TCRdb holds only the in-frame ones, with some missing. The sample records over 200,000 clones, around 83% being singletons. The source material was peripheral blood. Receptors were obtained from a middle-aged man with active or convalescent COVID-19.

CDR3 loop: CASSFEDSRGYTF. As DNA, the CDR3 is TGTGCCAGCAGCTTTGAGGACTCAAGGGGCTACACCTTC. The rearrangement joins TRBV7-9 to TRBJ1-2; no reliable D call. The CDR3 runs 13 residues. V dropped 3 bases and J dropped 8 bases, with 13 bases sitting between them. Germline V gene sequence: CDR1 SEHNR, CDR2 FQNEAQ (reference sequence).

The chain uses TRBV4-2 and TRBJ2-5, with 8 bases that match TRBD2. In germline, CDR1 is LGHNA, CDR2 YNFKEQ. V was pared by 3 bases and J by 3 bases, with 3 bases of the junction left unmatched. The CDR3 sequence is 14 residues long. The CDR3: CASSQQAGEETQYF. CDR3 bases: TGTGCCAGCAGCCAGCAAGCGGGGGAAGAGACCCAGTACTTC.

The chain couples TRBV10-3 to TRBJ2-1; D possibly corresponds to TRBD2 (6 bases). The germline V gene encodes CDR1 ENHRY and CDR2 SYGVKD. This CDR3 spans 12 amino acids. Trimming removed 7 bases from V and 8 bases from J, with 12 bases in between. The CDR3 here is CAITGEGDEQFF. In DNA, the CDR3 is TGTGCCATCACGGGAGAAGGCGATGAGCAGTTCTTC.

The chain joins TRBV11-1 to TRBJ1-1; the D gene is possibly TRBD1 (6 bases). V was clipped by 5 bases and J by 1 base, with 11 bases between them. The CDR3 sequence is 14 residues long. Germline-derived CDR1 and CDR2 are SGHAT and FQDESV (reference sequence). CDR3 nucleotide sequence: TGTGCCAGCAGCCTGGGACATACGAACACTGAAGCTTTCTTT. Translated, it gives CASSLGHTNTEAFF.

Notes on this clone: Likely a read error: the CDR3 ends without its conserved phenylalanine or tryptophan. No DNA is shown, since the ends of the CDR3 on it are uncertain; the CDR3 is the one TCRdb lists. The chain uses TRBV24-1 and TRBJ2-6; TRBD2, as called in the table, went unchecked against the DNA. The germline CDR1 and CDR2 sequences are KGHDR and SFDVKD. The CDR3 has 12 residues if both end residues are counted. This CDR3 reads CATSDTEEYSYG.

The chain has TRBV6-5 and TRBJ1-2; D is ambiguous. Trimming stripped 8 bases from V and 8 bases from J, with 15 bases between. CDR3 length: 12 residues. Per the germline V gene, CDR1 is MNHEY and CDR2 is SVGAGI. The CDR3: CASGGEAGGYTF. As DNA, the CDR3 is TGTGCCAGCGGCGGGGAGGCGGGAGGCTACACCTTC.